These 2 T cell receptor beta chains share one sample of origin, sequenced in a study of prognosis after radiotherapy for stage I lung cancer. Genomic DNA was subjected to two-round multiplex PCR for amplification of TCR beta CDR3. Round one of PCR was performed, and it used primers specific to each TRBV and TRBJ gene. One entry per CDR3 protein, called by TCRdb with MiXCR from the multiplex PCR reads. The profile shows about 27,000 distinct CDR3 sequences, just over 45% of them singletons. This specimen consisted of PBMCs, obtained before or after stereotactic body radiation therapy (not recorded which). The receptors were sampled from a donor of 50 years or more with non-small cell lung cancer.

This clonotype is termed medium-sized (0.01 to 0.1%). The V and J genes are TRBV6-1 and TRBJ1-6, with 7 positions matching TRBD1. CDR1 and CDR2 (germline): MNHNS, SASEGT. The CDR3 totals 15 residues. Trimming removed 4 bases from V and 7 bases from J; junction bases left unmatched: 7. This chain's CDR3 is CASSGRQGRNSPLHF. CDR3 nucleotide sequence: TGTGCCAGCAGTGGCCGACAGGGAAGAAATTCACCCCTCCACTTT.

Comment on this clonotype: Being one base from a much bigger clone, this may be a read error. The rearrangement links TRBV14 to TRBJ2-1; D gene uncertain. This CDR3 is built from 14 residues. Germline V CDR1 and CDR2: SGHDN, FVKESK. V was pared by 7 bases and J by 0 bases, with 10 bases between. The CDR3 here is CASKMGGSYNEQFF. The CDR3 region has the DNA TGTGCCAGCAAAATGGGCGGCTCCTACAATGAGCAGTTCTTC.